The 2 T cell receptor beta chains below were found in one sample sequenced in a study of T cell responses to AZD1222 COVID-19 vaccine. Produced via immunoSEQ multiplex PCR; TCRdb's table is partial and in-frame only. Counted here are approximately 89,000 clones, approximately 90% occurring once; the ten biggest clones make up 5.4%. Sequenced here: peripheral blood, sampled 28 days after the second AZD1222 dose. The receptors come from an adult who received the AZD1222 COVID-19 vaccine.

The V gene is TRBV6-4, the J gene TRBJ2-1; D perhaps matches TRBD2 (5 bases). Trimming took 6 bases from V and 6 from J, leaving 12 bases between them. The CDR3 loop spans 13 amino acids. Per germline, CDR1 MRHNA and CDR2 SNTAGT. The CDR3 region has the DNA TGTGCCAGCAGGAGGGATGGATCCAATGAGCAGTTCTTC. The encoded protein is CASRRDGSNEQFF.

The V and J genes are TRBV29-1 and TRBJ2-1; D ambiguous. Trimming took off 3 bases at V and 0 bases at J, with 9 bases between the two ends. CDR1 and CDR2 from the germline V gene are SQVTM and ANQGSEA. CDR3 length equals 14 residues. The CDR3 region is CSVDRISSYNEQFF. The CDR3 DNA follows: TGCAGCGTTGACAGAATTAGCTCCTACAATGAGCAGTTCTTC.